This T cell receptor (beta chain) was sequenced during a study of T cell changes during pregnancy in multiple sclerosis (dated by TCRdb to about 2019). For the study in its entirety: In women with multiple sclerosis, the researchers looked at how the T cell repertoire shifted as pregnancy progressed.

The CDR3 starts with the cysteine, ends with the phenylalanine, and has 15 residues. Solely the CDR3 DNA is kept, with 45 bases framed from the first base. V and J lose 3 bases and 4 bases, and a span of 13 bases separates them. From the germline V gene, CDR1 is MNHNS and CDR2 is SASEGT. The method was the immunoSEQ multiplex PCR assay. TCRdb stores this immuneACCESS table with in-frame sequences only. Part of the clones is absent; in the studies checked, under half of the shortfall reflects unresolved V genes, and no reason is known for the rest. The sample profile shows around 63,000 clones; roughly nine tenths of them were found once. The top ten clones comprise 2.8% of the sample. Points on this clone: What antigen it recognizes has not been identified. No much larger clone is present one base from it, and per-base qualities are unavailable.

The sequence was collected from a female donor in good health, enrolled as a control in a pregnancy study. Recombination connected TRBV6-1 to TRBJ1-5, and TRBD1 may be the D gene, going by 5 matching bases. The source material was peripheral blood, sampled in the third trimester of pregnancy. The CDR3 protein is CASSEGPWGNQPQHF. Read as DNA, the sequence is TGTGCCAGCAGTGAGGGGCCTTGGGGTAATCAGCCCCAGCATTTT.